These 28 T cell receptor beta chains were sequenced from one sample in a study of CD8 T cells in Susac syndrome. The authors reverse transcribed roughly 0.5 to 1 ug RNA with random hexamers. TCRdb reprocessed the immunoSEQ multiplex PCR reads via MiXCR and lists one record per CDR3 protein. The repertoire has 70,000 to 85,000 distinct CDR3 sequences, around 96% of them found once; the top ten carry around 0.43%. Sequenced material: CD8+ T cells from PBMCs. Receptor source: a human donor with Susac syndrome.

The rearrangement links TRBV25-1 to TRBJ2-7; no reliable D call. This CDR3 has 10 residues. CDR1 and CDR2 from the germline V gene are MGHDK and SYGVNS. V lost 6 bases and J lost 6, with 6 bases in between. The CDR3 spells CASREGEQYF. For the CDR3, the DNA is TGTGCCAGCAGAGAAGGCGAGCAGTACTTC.

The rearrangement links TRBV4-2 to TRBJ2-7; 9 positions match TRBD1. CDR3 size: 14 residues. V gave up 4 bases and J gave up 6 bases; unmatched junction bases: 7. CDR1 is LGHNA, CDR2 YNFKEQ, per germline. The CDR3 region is CASSPGTGPSEQYF. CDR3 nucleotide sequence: TGTGCCAGCAGCCCGGGGACAGGGCCCTCCGAGCAGTACTTC.

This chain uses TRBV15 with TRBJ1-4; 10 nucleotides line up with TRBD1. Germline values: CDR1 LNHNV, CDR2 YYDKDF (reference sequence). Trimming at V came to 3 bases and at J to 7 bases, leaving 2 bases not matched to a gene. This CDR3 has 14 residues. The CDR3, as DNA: TGTGCCACCAGCAGGGACAGGGGGAGTGAAAAACTGTTTTTT. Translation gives CATSRDRGSEKLFF.

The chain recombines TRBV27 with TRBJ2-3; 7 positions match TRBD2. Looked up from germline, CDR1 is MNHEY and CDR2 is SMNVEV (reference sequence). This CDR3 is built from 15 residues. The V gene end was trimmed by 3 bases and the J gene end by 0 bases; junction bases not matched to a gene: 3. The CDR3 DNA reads TGTGCCAGCAGTTTCGCGCGGGGGAGCACAGATACGCAGTATTTT. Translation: CASSFARGSTDTQYF.

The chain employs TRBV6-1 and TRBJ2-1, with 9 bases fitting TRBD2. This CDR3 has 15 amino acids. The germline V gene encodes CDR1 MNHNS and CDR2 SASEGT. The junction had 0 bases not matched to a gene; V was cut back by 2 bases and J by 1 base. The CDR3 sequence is CASSELAGSYNEQFF. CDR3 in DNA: TGTGCCAGCAGTGAACTAGCGGGGTCCTACAATGAGCAGTTCTTC.

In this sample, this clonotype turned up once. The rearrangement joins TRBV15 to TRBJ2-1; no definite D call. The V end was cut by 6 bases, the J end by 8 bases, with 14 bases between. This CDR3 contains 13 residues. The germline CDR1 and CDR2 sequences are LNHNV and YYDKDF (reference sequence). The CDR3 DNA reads TGTGCCACCAGTCCTGACCCGGGCTATGAGCAGTTCTTC. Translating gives CATSPDPGYEQFF.

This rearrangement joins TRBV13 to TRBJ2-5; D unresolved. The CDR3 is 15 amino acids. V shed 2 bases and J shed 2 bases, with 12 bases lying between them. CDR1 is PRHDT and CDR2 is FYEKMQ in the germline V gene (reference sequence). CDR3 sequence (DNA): TGTGCCAGCAGCTTACTTGGGCCCGATCAAGAGACCCAGTACTTC. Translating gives CASSLLGPDQETQYF.

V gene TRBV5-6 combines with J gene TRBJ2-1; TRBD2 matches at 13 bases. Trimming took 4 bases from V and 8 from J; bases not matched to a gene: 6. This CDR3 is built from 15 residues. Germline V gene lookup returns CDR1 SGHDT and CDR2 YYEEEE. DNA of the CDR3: TGTGCCAGCAGCCAGGGACTAGCGGGAAAGGATGAGCAGTTCTTC. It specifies CASSQGLAGKDEQFF.

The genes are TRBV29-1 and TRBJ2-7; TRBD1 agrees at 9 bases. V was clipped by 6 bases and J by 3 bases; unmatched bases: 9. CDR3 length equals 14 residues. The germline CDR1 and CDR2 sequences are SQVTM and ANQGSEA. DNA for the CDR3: TGCAGCGTACTACAGGGGGCAGTGATCTACGAGCAGTACTTC. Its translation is CSVLQGAVIYEQYF.

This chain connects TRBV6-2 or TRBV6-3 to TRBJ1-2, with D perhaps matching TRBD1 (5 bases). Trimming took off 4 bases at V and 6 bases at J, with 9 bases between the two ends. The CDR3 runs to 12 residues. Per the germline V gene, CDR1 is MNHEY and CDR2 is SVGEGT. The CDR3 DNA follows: TGTGCCAGCAGTTGGGGCGGTGATGGCTACACCTTC. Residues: CASSWGGDGYTF.

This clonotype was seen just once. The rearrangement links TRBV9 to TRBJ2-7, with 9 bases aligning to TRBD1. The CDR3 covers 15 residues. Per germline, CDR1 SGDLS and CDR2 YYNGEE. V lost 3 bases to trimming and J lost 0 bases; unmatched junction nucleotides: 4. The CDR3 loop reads CASSAGTGPSYEQYF. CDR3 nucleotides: TGTGCCAGCAGCGCCGGGACAGGGCCCTCCTACGAGCAGTACTTC.

In DNA, the CDR3 is TGTGCCTGGACTTGGACTAGCGGGAGCGGAGCAGAGACCCAGTACTTC. It codes for CAWTWTSGSGAETQYF. The chain carries TRBV30 and TRBJ2-5, with 13 bases identical to TRBD2. With V trimmed by 4 bases and J by 4 bases, 9 bases remained unmatched. The germline gives CDR1 GTSNPN, CDR2 SVGIG (reference sequence). The CDR3 loop spans 16 amino acids.

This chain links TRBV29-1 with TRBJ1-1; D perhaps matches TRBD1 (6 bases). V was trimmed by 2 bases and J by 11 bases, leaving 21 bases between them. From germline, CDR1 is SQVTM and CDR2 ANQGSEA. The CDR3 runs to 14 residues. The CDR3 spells CSVEMGGASKPAFF. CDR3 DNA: TGCAGCGTTGAAATGGGGGGCGCCTCTAAACCTGCTTTCTTT.

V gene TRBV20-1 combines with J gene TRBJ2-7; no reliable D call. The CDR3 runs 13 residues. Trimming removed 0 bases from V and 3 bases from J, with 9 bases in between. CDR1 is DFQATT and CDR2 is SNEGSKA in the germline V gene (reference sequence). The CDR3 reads CSARDNRDYEQYF. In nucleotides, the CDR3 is TGCAGTGCTAGAGATAACAGAGACTACGAGCAGTACTTC.

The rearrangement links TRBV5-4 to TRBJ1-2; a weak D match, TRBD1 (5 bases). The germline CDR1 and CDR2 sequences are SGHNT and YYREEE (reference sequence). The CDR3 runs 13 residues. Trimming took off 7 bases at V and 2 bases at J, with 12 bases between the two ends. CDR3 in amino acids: CASGDGLNYGYTF. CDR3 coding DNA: TGTGCCAGCGGGGACGGACTAAACTATGGCTACACCTTC.

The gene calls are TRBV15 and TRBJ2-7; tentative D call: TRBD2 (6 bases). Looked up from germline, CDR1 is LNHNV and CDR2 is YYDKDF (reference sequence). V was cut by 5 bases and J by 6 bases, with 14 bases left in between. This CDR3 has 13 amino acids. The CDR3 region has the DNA TGTGCCACCAGCCCTACTACTAGCTCCGAGCAGTACGTC. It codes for CATSPTTSSEQYV.

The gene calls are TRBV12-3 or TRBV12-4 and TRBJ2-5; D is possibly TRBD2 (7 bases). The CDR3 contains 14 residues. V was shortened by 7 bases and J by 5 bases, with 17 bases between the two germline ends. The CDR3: CASTRGGPGETQYF. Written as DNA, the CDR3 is TGTGCCAGCACTCGCGGGGGCCCCGGGGAGACCCAGTACTTC.

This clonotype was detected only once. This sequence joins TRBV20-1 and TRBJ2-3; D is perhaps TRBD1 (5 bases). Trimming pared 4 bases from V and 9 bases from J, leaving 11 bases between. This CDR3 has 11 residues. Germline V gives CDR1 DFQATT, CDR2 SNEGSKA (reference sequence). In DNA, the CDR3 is TGCAGTGCTACAACAGGTTTCACGCAGTATTTT. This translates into CSATTGFTQYF.

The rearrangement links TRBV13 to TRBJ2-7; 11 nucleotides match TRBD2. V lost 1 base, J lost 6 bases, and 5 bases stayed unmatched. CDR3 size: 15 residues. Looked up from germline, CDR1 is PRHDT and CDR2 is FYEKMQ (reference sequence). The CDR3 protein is CASSLVTSGGGEQYF. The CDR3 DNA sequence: TGTGCCAGCAGCTTAGTCACTAGCGGGGGTGGCGAGCAGTACTTC.

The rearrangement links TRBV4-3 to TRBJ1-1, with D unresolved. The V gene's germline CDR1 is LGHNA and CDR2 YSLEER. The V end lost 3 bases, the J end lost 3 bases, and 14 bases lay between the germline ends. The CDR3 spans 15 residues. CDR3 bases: TGCGCCAGCAGCCACTCCACCCTCGTGGACACTGAAGCTTTCTTT. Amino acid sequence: CASSHSTLVDTEAFF.

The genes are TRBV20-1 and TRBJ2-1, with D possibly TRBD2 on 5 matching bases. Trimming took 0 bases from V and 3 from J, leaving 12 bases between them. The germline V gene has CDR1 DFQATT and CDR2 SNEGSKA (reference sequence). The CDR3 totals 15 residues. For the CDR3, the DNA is TGCAGTGCTAGAGATATAACCGGGAACTACAATGAGCAGTTCTTC. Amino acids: CSARDITGNYNEQFF.

The CDR3 region is CAWSVGRNSGDEQFF. The DNA of the CDR3 is TGTGCCTGGAGTGTCGGCCGCAACTCAGGGGATGAGCAGTTCTTC. The chain couples TRBV30 to TRBJ2-1; TRBD1 might be the D (6 bases). With 0 bases removed from V and 8 bases from J, the gap between germline ends came to 17 bases. The CDR3 extends over 15 amino acids. CDR1 is GTSNPN, CDR2 SVGIG, per germline (reference sequence).

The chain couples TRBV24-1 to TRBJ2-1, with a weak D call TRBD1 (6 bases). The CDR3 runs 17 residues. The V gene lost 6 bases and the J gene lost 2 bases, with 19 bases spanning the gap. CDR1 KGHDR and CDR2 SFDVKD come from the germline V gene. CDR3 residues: CATSPPGLRGTYNEQFF. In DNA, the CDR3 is TGTGCCACCAGTCCCCCTGGGCTCAGGGGTACCTACAATGAGCAGTTCTTC.

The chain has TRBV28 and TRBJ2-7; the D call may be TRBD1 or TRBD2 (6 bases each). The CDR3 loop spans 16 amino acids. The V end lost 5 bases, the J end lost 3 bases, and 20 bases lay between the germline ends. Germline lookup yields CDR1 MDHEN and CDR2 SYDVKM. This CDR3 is CASSPPSEGEVYEQYF. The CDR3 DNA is TGTGCCAGCAGTCCACCCTCAGAGGGGGAGGTCTACGAGCAGTACTTC. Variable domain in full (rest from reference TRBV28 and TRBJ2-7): DVKVTQSSRYLVKRTGEKVFLECVQDMDHENMFWYRQDPGLGLRLIYFSYDVKMKEKGDIPEGYSVSREKKERFSLILESASTNQTSMYLCASSPPSEGEVYEQYFGPGTRLTVT.

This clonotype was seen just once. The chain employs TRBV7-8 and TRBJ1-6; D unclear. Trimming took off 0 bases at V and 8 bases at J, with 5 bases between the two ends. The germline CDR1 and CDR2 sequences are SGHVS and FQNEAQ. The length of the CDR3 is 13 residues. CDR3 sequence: CASSLALDSPLHF. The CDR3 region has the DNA TGTGCCAGCAGCTTAGCGCTGGATTCACCCCTCCACTTT.

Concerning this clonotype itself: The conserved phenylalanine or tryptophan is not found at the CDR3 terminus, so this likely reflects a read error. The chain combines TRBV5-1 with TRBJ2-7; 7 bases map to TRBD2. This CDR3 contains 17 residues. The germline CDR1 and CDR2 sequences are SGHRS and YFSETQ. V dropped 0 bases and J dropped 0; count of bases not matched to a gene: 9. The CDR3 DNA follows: TGCGCCAGCAGCTTGGTAGCTAGCGGTAGGAGCTCCTACGAGCAGTACGCC. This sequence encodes CASSLVASGRSSYEQYA.

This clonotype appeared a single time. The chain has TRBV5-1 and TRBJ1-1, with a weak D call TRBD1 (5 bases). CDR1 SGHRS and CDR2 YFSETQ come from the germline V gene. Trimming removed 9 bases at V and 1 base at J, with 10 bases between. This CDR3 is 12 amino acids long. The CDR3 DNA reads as TGCGCCACCAGGGACGGGAACACTGAAGCTTTCTTT. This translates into CATRDGNTEAFF.

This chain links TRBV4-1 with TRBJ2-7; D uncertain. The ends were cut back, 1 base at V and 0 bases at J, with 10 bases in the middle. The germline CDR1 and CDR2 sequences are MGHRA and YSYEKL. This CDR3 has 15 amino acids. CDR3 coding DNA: TGCGCCAGCAGCCAAGGGCTCGGGTACTCCTACGAGCAGTACTTC. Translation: CASSQGLGYSYEQYF.